Following are 10 T cell receptor beta chains from one sample sequenced in a study of T cells in localized non-small cell lung cancer. Only in-frame clones appear in the TCRdb table, and some are missing; sequencing was by immunoSEQ multiplex PCR. The profile shows some 1,200 clones, around 30% of them singletons. The specimen was normal lung tissue next to the tumor, collected before any cancer treatment. These receptors all stem from a man between 40 and 75 years old with stage I squamous cell lung carcinoma.

This clone was seen a handful of times. This chain connects TRBV11-3 to TRBJ1-2; D is ambiguous. Trimming removed 2 bases from V and 2 bases from J, with 12 bases in between. Looked up from germline, CDR1 is SGHNT and CDR2 is YENEEA. CDR3 length equals 15 residues. The CDR3 DNA sequence: TGTGCCAGCAGCTTATTAATCGGGCCAAACTATGGCTACACCTTC. The encoded protein is CASSLLIGPNYGYTF.

This clone is medium-sized. The V call is TRBV12-2, the J call TRBJ1-1. TRBV12-2 is a pseudogene segment. The CDR3 runs 15 residues. The CDR3 loop reads CASRSLTSLDTEAFF. The DNA for the CDR3 is TGTGCAAGTCGGTCGCTCACGTCGTTGGACACTGAAGCTTTCTTT.

The chain recombines TRBV11-3 with TRBJ1-2; maybe TRBD1 (5 bases). The germline V and J ends were trimmed by 5 bases and 5 bases, with 18 bases remaining between them. Germline CDR1 reads SGHNT; CDR2 reads YENEEA. The CDR3 extends over 15 amino acids. The CDR3 is CASSADGALFYGYTF. In DNA form, the CDR3 reads TGTGCCAGCAGCGCAGACGGGGCTCTATTTTATGGCTACACCTTC. Based on the CDR3 plus reference TRBV11-3 and TRBJ1-2, the full variable domain is EAGVVQSPRYKIIEKKQPVAFWCNPISGHNTLYWYLQNLGQGPELLIRYENEEAVDDSQLPKDRFSAERLKGVDSTLKIQPAELGDSAVYLCASSADGALFYGYTFGSGTRLTVV.

This clone is classed as medium-sized (0.01 to 0.1%). This chain joins TRBV9 and TRBJ2-3; D is possibly TRBD1 or TRBD2 (5 bases each). CDR1 and CDR2 from the germline V gene are SGDLS and YYNGEE. V was pared by 4 bases and J by 0 bases, with 12 bases between. CDR3 size: 15 residues. The CDR3 DNA reads as TGTGCCAGCAGCCACTGGTGGGGGAGCACAGATACGCAGTATTTT. Translation gives CASSHWWGSTDTQYF.

The chain employs TRBV19 and TRBJ2-7, with 8 positions matching TRBD1. This CDR3 has 14 amino acids. The V gene's germline CDR1 is LNHDA and CDR2 SQIVND (reference sequence). Trimming cost V 7 bases and J 3 bases; bases outside gene matches: 8. CDR3 nucleotides: TGTGCCAGTACCGGACGACAGGGGATCTACGAGCAGTACTTC. Its protein is CASTGRQGIYEQYF.

This chain links TRBV11-3 with TRBJ2-7; TRBD1 is a possible D gene (5 bases). Trimming took off 5 bases at V and 3 bases at J, with 17 bases between the two ends. CDR3 size: 15 residues. Germline CDR1 and CDR2: SGHNT and YENEEA. The CDR3: CASSPYQGPSYEQYF. CDR3 DNA sequence: TGTGCCAGCAGCCCGTACCAGGGCCCTAGCTACGAGCAGTACTTC. The full variable domain, in which reference TRBV11-3 and TRBJ2-7 provide the parts outside the CDR3, is EAGVVQSPRYKIIEKKQPVAFWCNPISGHNTLYWYLQNLGQGPELLIRYENEEAVDDSQLPKDRFSAERLKGVDSTLKIQPAELGDSAVYLCASSPYQGPSYEQYFGPGTRLTVT.

The chain is built from TRBV5-1 and TRBJ2-7; D not resolved. The V end was cut by 1 base, the J end by 1 base, with 9 bases between. The CDR3 is 14 residues long. Germline values: CDR1 SGHRS, CDR2 YFSETQ. The CDR3 bases are TGCGCCAGCAGCTTGTACCAAGGGTCCTACGAGCAGTACTTC. This codes for CASSLYQGSYEQYF.

This clone has only a few counts. This rearrangement joins TRBV6-8 to TRBJ1-5; tentative D call: TRBD1 (6 bases). Trimming left V 10 bases short and J 7 bases short, with 17 bases between. Germline loops: CDR1 MNHGY, CDR2 SAAAGT. This CDR3 region has 13 residues. Here the CDR3 DNA reads TGTGCCATCAGCGACTTACAGGGCCAGCCCCAGCATTTT. It is translated as CAISDLQGQPQHF.

The rearrangement uses TRBV9 and TRBJ2-7; D may match TRBD1 or TRBD2 (5 bases each). This CDR3 has 14 amino acids. Trimming stripped 0 bases from V and 4 bases from J, with 11 bases between. Germline loops: CDR1 SGDLS, CDR2 YYNGEE. The DNA for the CDR3 is TGTGCCAGCAGCGTAGGTGTGGGACCGTACGAGCAGTACTTC. Its translation is CASSVGVGPYEQYF.

The rearrangement joins TRBV5-1 to TRBJ2-1; 9 positions match TRBD1. CDR3 length: 14 residues. J lost 3 bases, V lost 7 bases, and 5 bases had no gene match. Looked up from germline, CDR1 is SGHRS and CDR2 is YFSETQ. The CDR3 sequence is CASYSGQGYNEQFF. The CDR3 DNA reads as TGCGCCAGCTACTCGGGACAGGGCTACAATGAGCAGTTCTTC. Combining the CDR3 with reference TRBV5-1 and TRBJ2-1 gives the whole variable domain KAGVTQTPRYLIKTRGQQVTLSCSPISGHRSVSWYQQTPGQGLQFLFEYFSETQRNKGNFPGRFSGRQFSNSRSEMNVSTLELGDSALYLCASYSGQGYNEQFFGPGTRLTVL.